The sequence of this T cell receptor (beta chain) was determined in a study of identical twins. Whole-study findings and limits: Fewer insertions were carried by abundant cord blood beta clonotypes, but none was seen in memory repertoires. Where out-of-frame alpha sequences were twin-shared, they showed excess low generation probability.

TCRdb re-called the 5' RACE reads through MiXCR, storing one row per CDR3 protein. The data contain 300,000 to 350,000 distinct CDR3 sequences, 9% to 15% of them singletons. This clonotype was detected a few times. Its target is unknown. The V segment lost 0 bases and the J segment 4 bases; nucleotides outside the gene matches: 3. This CDR3 is 14 amino acids long. The germline gives CDR1 DFQATT, CDR2 SNEGSKA (reference sequence). The same specimen was also included in a second study, on yellow fever vaccine responses in identical twins. That paper states: Twins reportedly showed a vaccine T cell response that seemed partly convergent and partly personalized.

Sequenced material: CD8+ T cells sorted from blood. This sequence joins TRBV20-1 and TRBJ2-7; 10 bases match TRBD2. The sequence came from a woman aged 18 to 35 in good health. CDR3 region: CSAREGLARYEQYF. CDR3 sequence (DNA): TGCAGTGCTAGAGAGGGACTAGCGCGATACGAGCAGTACTTC.